What follows are 17 T cell receptor beta chains derived from one specimen sequenced in a study of T cell responses to AZD1222 COVID-19 vaccine (dated by TCRdb to the early 2020s). The time point label here, explained by the study, means: about 28 days (+/-7) after the second vaccine dose. Receptor libraries were prepared by the immunoSEQ multiplex PCR assay. The table was pulled from immuneACCESS by TCRdb, which kept in-frame rearrangements only. Such tables lose some clones; where checked, under half of the loss comes from unresolved V genes, and the rest has no known cause. The sample table shows about 150,000 clones, and about 87% are seen once. Roughly a tenth of the sample is in the top ten clones. The specimen was peripheral blood, collected 28 days after the second AZD1222 dose. The source of these receptors is an adult who received the AZD1222 COVID-19 vaccine.

V and J are TRBV7-8 and TRBJ2-7; D uncertain. The CDR3 has 13 amino acids. Per germline, CDR1 SGHVS and CDR2 FQNEAQ. V was trimmed by 5 bases and J by 3 bases, leaving 11 bases between them. In DNA, the CDR3 is TGTGCCAGCAGCAAATTAGAAGGCTACGAGCAGTACTTC. As protein: CASSKLEGYEQYF.

This clone was observed a single time. The chain joins TRBV10-3 to TRBJ2-2; 8 nucleotides agree with TRBD1. The germline gives CDR1 ENHRY, CDR2 SYGVKD. This CDR3 spans 15 amino acids. With V trimmed by 2 bases and J by 4 bases, 3 bases remained unmatched. The CDR3 nucleotides read TGTGCCATCAGTGAGGGGACAGGCGTCACCGGGGAGCTGTTTTTT. Translated, it gives CAISEGTGVTGELFF.

V and J are TRBV28 and TRBJ2-5; D perhaps matches TRBD1 (6 bases). Trimming removed 5 bases at V and 5 bases at J, with 12 bases between. Germline V gene lookup returns CDR1 MDHEN and CDR2 SYDVKM. The CDR3 covers 13 residues. Here the CDR3 DNA reads TGTGCCAGCAGTGGGGGCAAAGGGGAGACCCAGTACTTC. Translation gives CASSGGKGETQYF. Filled out from reference TRBV28 and TRBJ2-5, the complete variable domain reads DVKVTQSSRYLVKRTGEKVFLECVQDMDHENMFWYRQDPGLGLRLIYFSYDVKMKEKGDIPEGYSVSREKKERFSLILESASTNQTSMYLCASSGGKGETQYFGPGTRLLVL.

The rearrangement links TRBV7-2 to TRBJ2-7, with TRBD2 identical over 7 bases. The CDR3 runs 17 residues. V shed 5 bases and J 3 bases; nucleotides not matched to a gene: 16. Germline loops: CDR1 SGHTA, CDR2 FQGNSA. CDR3 sequence reads: CASSPLNLGRESYEQYF. DNA of the CDR3: TGTGCCAGCAGCCCCCTAAATCTAGGGCGGGAGAGCTACGAGCAGTACTTC.

Here the CDR3 reads CASSPTGLAGVGYNEQFF. The CDR3 DNA is TGTGCCAGCAGCCCCACGGGACTAGCGGGAGTTGGTTACAATGAGCAGTTCTTC. The chain has TRBV5-7 and TRBJ2-1, with 14 bases that match TRBD2. TRBV5-7 is reported as an ORF; its role is uncertain. CDR3 size: 18 residues. J was trimmed by 4 bases and V by 4 bases; bases with no gene match: 10.

The chain uses TRBV5-6 and TRBJ1-1; no firm D call. V was shortened by 0 bases and J by 5 bases, with 2 bases between the two germline ends. Germline V gene data show CDR1 as SGHDT and CDR2 as YYEEEE. This CDR3 is built from 11 residues. The DNA for the CDR3 is TGTGCCAGCAGCTTGGGGACTGAAGCTTTCTTT. This gives the protein CASSLGTEAFF.

This chain uses TRBV11-2 with TRBJ2-2; no reliable D call. CDR1 is SGHAT and CDR2 is FQNNGV in the germline V gene. CDR3 length: 15 amino acids. The V gene lost 5 bases and the J gene lost 3 bases, with 13 bases spanning the gap. The CDR3 sequence is CASSRVRVDTGELFF. CDR3 DNA sequence: TGTGCCAGCAGCCGAGTAAGAGTTGACACCGGGGAGCTGTTTTTT.

This chain uses TRBV30 with TRBJ1-6, with D hard to call. Germline-derived CDR1 and CDR2 are GTSNPN and SVGIG (reference sequence). This CDR3 is 12 amino acids long. V was cut by 4 bases and J by 10 bases, with 11 bases left in between. The CDR3 nucleotides read TGTGCCTGGAAGATAAGAGAATCACCCCTCCACTTT. As protein: CAWKIRESPLHF.

The chain links TRBV7-9 to TRBJ2-7; tentatively, D is TRBD2 (5 bases). The CDR3 loop spans 14 amino acids. In germline, CDR1 is SEHNR, CDR2 FQNEAQ (reference sequence). V was clipped by 1 base and J by 2 bases, with 9 bases between them. CDR3 residues: CASSLDRGTYEQYF. In nucleotides, the CDR3 is TGTGCCAGCAGCTTAGACCGGGGAACCTACGAGCAGTACTTC.

The chain carries TRBV24-1 and TRBJ2-5; no definite D call. The CDR3 has 11 residues. The V gene's germline CDR1 is KGHDR and CDR2 SFDVKD. The germline V and J ends were trimmed by 1 base and 4 bases, with 0 bases remaining between them. The CDR3 nucleotides are TGTGCCACCAGTGATTTAGAGACCCAGTACTTC. Its protein product is CATSDLETQYF.

V and J are TRBV6-5 and TRBJ2-5; no definite D call. The germline V gene encodes CDR1 MNHEY and CDR2 SVGAGI. CDR3 length: 12 amino acids. V dropped 9 bases and J dropped 5 bases, with 13 bases sitting between them. This CDR3 reads CASMGILETQYF. The CDR3 DNA reads as TGTGCCAGTATGGGTATTTTGGAGACCCAGTACTTC.

The count of this clone is one. CDR3 coding DNA: TGTGCCAGTAGTATAGAATCGGGGAGAGCTAACTATGGCTACACCTTC. Translated, it gives CASSIESGRANYGYTF. The chain is built from TRBV19 and TRBJ1-2; D not certain. Deletions cut 0 bases from V and 0 bases from J, with 11 bases between. The CDR3 loop spans 16 amino acids. Germline assignment: CDR1 LNHDA and CDR2 SQIVND (reference sequence).

CDR3 amino acids: CASSRTGRTATEAFF. CDR3 in DNA: TGTGCCAGCAGTCGGACCGGCAGGACGGCCACTGAAGCTTTCTTT. This chain connects TRBV6-5 to TRBJ1-1; no clear D. With 5 bases removed from V and 4 bases from J, the gap between germline ends came to 17 bases. The CDR3 contains 15 residues. Germline assignment: CDR1 MNHEY and CDR2 SVGAGI.

The rearrangement links TRBV19 to TRBJ1-4; D unclear. Between the trimmed V and J ends, which lost 8 bases and 11 bases, there was a span of 15 bases. This CDR3 comprises 12 residues. CDR1 and CDR2 (germline): LNHDA, SQIVND (reference sequence). The CDR3 sequence: CASGSNSGKLFF. The CDR3 DNA reads TGTGCCAGTGGGTCCAACTCCGGGAAACTGTTTTTT. Looking up the rest from reference TRBV19 and TRBJ1-4 gives the full variable domain: DGGITQSPKYLFRKEGQNVTLSCEQNLNHDAMYWYRQDPGQGLRLIYYSQIVNDFQKGDIAEGYSVSREKKESFPLTVTSAQKNPTAFYLCASGSNSGKLFFGSGTQLSVL.

The rearrangement joins TRBV28 to TRBJ1-6, with 9 positions matching TRBD1. CDR1 is MDHEN, CDR2 SYDVKM, per germline. Trimming at V came to 5 bases and at J to 6 bases, leaving 5 bases not matched to a gene. The CDR3 length is 15 residues. Written as DNA, the CDR3 is TGTGCCAGCAGTGACCGGACAGGGGTTAATTCACCCCTCCACTTT. Its translation: CASSDRTGVNSPLHF. Full variable domain (outside the CDR3, taken from reference TRBV28 and TRBJ1-6): DVKVTQSSRYLVKRTGEKVFLECVQDMDHENMFWYRQDPGLGLRLIYFSYDVKMKEKGDIPEGYSVSREKKERFSLILESASTNQTSMYLCASSDRTGVNSPLHFGNGTRLTVT.

The V and J genes are TRBV28 and TRBJ2-3; either TRBD1 or TRBD2 may supply D (5 bases each). Germline V CDR1 and CDR2: MDHEN, SYDVKM. The CDR3 runs 16 residues. Trimming pared 6 bases from V and 4 bases from J, leaving 20 bases between. CDR3 sequence reads: CASSFSGGSIADTQYF. The CDR3 DNA is TGTGCCAGCAGCTTCAGTGGGGGATCTATCGCAGATACGCAGTATTTT.

The chain couples TRBV10-3 to TRBJ2-2, with TRBD2 matching 9 bases. CDR3 size: 16 residues. V was clipped by 11 bases and J by 4 bases; unmatched bases: 14. Germline CDR1 and CDR2: ENHRY and SYGVKD. CDR3 DNA sequence: TGTGCCTCCTTGAGTGCGGGAGGGCCTGGCACCGGGGAGCTGTTTTTT. It translates to CASLSAGGPGTGELFF.